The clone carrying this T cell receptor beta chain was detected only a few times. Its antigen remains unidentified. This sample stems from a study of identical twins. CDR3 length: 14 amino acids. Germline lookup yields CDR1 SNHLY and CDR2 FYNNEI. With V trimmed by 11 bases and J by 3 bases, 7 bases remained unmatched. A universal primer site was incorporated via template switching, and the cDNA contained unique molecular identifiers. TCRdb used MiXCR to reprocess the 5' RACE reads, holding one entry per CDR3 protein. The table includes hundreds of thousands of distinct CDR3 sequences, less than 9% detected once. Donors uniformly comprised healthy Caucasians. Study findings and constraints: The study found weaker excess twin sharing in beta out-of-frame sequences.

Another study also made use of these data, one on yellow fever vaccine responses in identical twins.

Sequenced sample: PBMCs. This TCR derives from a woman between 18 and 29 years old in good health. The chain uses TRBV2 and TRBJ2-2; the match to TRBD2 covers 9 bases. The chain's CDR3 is CAGSSGMDTGELFF. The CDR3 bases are TGTGCCGGTTCTAGCGGGATGGACACCGGGGAGCTGTTTTTT.